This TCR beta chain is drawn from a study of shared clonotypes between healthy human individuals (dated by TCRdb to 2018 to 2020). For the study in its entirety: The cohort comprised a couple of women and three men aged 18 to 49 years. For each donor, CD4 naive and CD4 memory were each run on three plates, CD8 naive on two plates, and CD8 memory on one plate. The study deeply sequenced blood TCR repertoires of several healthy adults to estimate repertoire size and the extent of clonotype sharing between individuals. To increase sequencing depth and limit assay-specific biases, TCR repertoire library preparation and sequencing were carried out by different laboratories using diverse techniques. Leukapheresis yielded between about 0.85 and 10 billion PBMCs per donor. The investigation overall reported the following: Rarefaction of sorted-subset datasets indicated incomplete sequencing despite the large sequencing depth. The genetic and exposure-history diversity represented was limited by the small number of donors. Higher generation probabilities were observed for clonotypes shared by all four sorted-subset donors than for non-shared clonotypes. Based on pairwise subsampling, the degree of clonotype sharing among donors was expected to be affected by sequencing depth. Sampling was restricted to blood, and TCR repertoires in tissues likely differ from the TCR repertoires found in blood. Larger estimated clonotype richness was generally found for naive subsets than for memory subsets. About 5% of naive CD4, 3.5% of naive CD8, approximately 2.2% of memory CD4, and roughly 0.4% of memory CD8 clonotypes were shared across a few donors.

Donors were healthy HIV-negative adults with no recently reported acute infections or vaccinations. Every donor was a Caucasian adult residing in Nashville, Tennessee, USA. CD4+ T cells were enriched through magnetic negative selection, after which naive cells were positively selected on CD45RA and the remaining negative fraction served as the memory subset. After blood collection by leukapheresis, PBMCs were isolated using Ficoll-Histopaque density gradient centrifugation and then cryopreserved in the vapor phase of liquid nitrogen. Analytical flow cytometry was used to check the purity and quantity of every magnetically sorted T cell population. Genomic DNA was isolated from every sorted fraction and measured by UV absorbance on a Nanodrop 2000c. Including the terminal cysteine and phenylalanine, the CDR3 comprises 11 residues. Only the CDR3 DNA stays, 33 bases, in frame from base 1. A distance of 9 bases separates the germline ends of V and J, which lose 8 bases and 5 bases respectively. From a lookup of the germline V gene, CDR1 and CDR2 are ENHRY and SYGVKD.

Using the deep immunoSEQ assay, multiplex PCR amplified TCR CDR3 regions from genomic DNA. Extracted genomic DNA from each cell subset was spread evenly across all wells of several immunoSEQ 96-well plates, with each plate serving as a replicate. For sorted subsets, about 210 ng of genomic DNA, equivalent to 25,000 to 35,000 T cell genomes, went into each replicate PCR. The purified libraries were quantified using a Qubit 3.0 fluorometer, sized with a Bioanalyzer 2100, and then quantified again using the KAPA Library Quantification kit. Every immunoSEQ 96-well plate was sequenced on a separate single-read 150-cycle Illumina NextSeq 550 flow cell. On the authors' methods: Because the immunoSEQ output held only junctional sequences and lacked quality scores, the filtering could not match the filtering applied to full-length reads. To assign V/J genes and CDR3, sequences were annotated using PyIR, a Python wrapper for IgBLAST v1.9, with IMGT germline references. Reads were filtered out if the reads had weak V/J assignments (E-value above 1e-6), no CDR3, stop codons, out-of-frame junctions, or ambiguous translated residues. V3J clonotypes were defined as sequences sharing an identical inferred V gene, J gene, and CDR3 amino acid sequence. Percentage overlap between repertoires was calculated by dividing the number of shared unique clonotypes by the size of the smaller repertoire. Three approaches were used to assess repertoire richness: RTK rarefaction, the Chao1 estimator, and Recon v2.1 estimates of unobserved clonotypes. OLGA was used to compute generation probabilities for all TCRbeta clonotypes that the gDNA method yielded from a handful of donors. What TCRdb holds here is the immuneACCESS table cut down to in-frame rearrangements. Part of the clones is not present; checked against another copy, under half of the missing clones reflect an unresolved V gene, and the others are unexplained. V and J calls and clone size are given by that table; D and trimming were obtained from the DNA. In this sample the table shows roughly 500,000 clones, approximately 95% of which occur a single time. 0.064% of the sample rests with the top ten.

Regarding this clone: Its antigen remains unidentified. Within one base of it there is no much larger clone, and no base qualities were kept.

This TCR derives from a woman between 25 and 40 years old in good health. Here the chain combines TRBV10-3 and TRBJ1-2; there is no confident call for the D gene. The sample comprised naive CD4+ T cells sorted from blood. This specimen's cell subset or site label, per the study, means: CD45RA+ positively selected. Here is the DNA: TGTGCCATCGGCGGTGGGTATGGCTACACCTTC. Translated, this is CAIGGGYGYTF.